A selection of T cell receptor beta chains follows, all from one sample in a study of T cell repertoires in cytomegalovirus infection. TCRdb re-called the reads through MiXCR, storing one row per CDR3 protein. The sample has about 100,000 distinct CDR3 sequences, 25% to 30% seen once. Their antigens remain unidentified. The input for sequencing was CD8+ T cells from cultured PBMCs, taken from culture after CMV antigen stimulation. These receptors were obtained from a human donor in good health (CMV status not recorded). Some clones in this sample may be carry-over from other donors' samples. The CDR3 runs from the conserved cysteine through the conserved F or W. The order of the fields is J gene, V gene, CDR3 protein.

j_call: TRBJ1-2
v_call: TRBV5-6
cdr3_aa: CASSSRTDPNYGYTF

j_call: TRBJ1-2
v_call: TRBV28
cdr3_aa: CASSFLSSGVGGYTF

j_call: TRBJ1-2
v_call: TRBV12-5
cdr3_aa: CASGPTIDYGYTF

j_call: TRBJ1-1
v_call: TRBV7-2
cdr3_aa: CASSLVTVDTEAFF

j_call: TRBJ1-5
v_call: TRBV3-1
cdr3_aa: CASSQEVGGRGSQPQHF

j_call: TRBJ1-2
v_call: TRBV28
cdr3_aa: CASSFGRSNYGYTF

j_call: TRBJ1-4
v_call: TRBV4-1
cdr3_aa: CASSQDVPRPGGEKLFF

j_call: TRBJ1-5
v_call: TRBV27
cdr3_aa: CASSSPNQPQHF

j_call: TRBJ2-1
v_call: TRBV30
cdr3_aa: CAWSLSGGAGEQFF

j_call: TRBJ2-2
v_call: TRBV4-1
cdr3_aa: CASSQVPAGDIGELFF

j_call: TRBJ2-3
v_call: TRBV28
cdr3_aa: CASSGLAGFPDTQYF

j_call: TRBJ2-1
v_call: TRBV11-3
cdr3_aa: CASSRTEGLYNEQFF

j_call: TRBJ2-1
v_call: TRBV15
cdr3_aa: CATSSTSGGFSSYNEQFF

j_call: TRBJ2-7
v_call: TRBV7-9
cdr3_aa: CASSFPLWGTYEQYF

j_call: TRBJ2-1
v_call: TRBV6-5
cdr3_aa: CASSGSPGGLYEQFF

j_call: TRBJ2-2
v_call: TRBV11-2
cdr3_aa: CATVGANTGELFF

j_call: TRBJ2-5
v_call: TRBV2
cdr3_aa: CASRQGQETQYF

j_call: TRBJ1-2
v_call: TRBV7-6
cdr3_aa: CASSLTDSYGYTF

j_call: TRBJ2-5
v_call: TRBV4-1
cdr3_aa: CASSPSPGAGETQYF

j_call: TRBJ2-1
v_call: TRBV27
cdr3_aa: CASSWLEGQRNNEQFF

j_call: TRBJ1-5
v_call: TRBV4-1
cdr3_aa: CASSQADGAWAQPQHF

j_call: TRBJ1-2
v_call: TRBV11-3
cdr3_aa: CASSQTGGFGYTF

j_call: TRBJ2-5
v_call: TRBV19
cdr3_aa: CASSITSGGSQETQYF

j_call: TRBJ2-7
v_call: TRBV12-3/TRBV12-4
cdr3_aa: CASSFQGSVAYEQYF

j_call: TRBJ2-5
v_call: TRBV7-8
cdr3_aa: CASSFPPGPKETQYF